This T cell receptor (beta chain) comes out of a study of OX40 agonist ivuxolimab in advanced cancers. In terms of the full investigation: Ivuxolimab was a fully human IgG2 agonistic monoclonal antibody targeting the costimulatory receptor OX40 (CD134). Intravenous ivuxolimab was administered to patients every 2 weeks at six dose levels: 0.01, 0.1, 0.3, 1.5, 3 and 10 mg/kg. Of the approximately 50 dose-escalation patients, hepatocellular carcinoma was present in around 20, melanoma in approximately 15, renal cell carcinoma in 9 and head and neck cancer in 9. In the dose-escalation cohort, 65% to 90% of patients were male, and the mean age was approximately 60 years, with a range of 23 to 79. Patients were allowed to have had prior anti-PD-1, anti-PD-L1 or anti-CTLA-4 therapy, and more than 35% of the dose-escalation patients had been treated with checkpoint inhibitors. Partial responses occurred in three dose-escalation patients, of whom one had hepatocellular carcinoma and two had cutaneous melanoma. Peripheral TCRbeta sequencing aimed to test whether ivuxolimab altered TCR sequence diversity and caused clonal T-cell expansion. The paper reports the monotherapy dose-escalation portion (N of about 47 patients) of the phase I ivuxolimab trial.

Genomic DNA was extracted from sorted cells for sequencing of the TCRbeta CDR3 region. The immunoSEQ Assay was used to sequence the TCRbeta CDR3 regions. Here the immuneACCESS table is served through TCRdb, limited to in-frame sequences with V and J called. Missing clones are a known gap in these copies; in checked studies unresolved V genes cover under half, and the rest lacks a known reason. The sample includes fewer than 85,000 clones, with roughly 90% observed a single time. The ten largest make up 0.3% to 0.45% of the sample. Patients with autoimmune disease history or receiving systemic immunosuppression were excluded from the trial. In every dose cohort, peripheral blood was drawn for TCR sequencing at baseline, cycle 4 day 1, and cycle 7 day 1. The samples were drawn from a first-in-human, open-label, multicenter phase I dose-escalation trial of ivuxolimab. Adults with locally advanced or metastatic melanoma, renal cell carcinoma, hepatocellular carcinoma or head and neck squamous cell carcinoma were enrolled in the trial. Before TCR sequencing, CD4+ and CD8+ T cells were separately sorted from peripheral blood.

What the authors observed across the whole study: Low levels of normalized T-cell clonal expansion were also seen in some nonresponding patients. The antigen specificity of the clonally expanded peripheral T cells was not determined. After ivuxolimab, more expanded clones were found on average in CD8+ T cells than in CD4+ T cells. In partial responders in the 0.1-3.0 mg/kg groups, normalized peripheral clonal expansion was found to be among the lowest, especially among CD8+ T cells. Clonal expansion of both CD4+ and CD8+ blood T cells was observed from baseline to week 6 at doses 0.1 to 3.0 mg/kg.

A remark on this clone: The antigen it recognizes is unknown. Per-base qualities were not stored, and no clone one base away is much larger.

From the cysteine up to the phenylalanine, the CDR3 has a length of 15 residues. Left in the record is the CDR3 DNA by itself, 45 bases read in frame from the first base. CDR1 and CDR2 are drawn from the germline V gene: SGHRS, YFSETQ. Relative to germline, V is 1 base shorter and J is 2 bases shorter, with 13 bases between their ends. The sequence was collected from an adult with an advanced solid tumor such as melanoma, head and neck, liver or kidney cancer. The sample in question was CD4+ or CD8+ T cells sorted from blood, obtained in a trial of the OX40 agonist ivuxolimab. Recombination connected TRBV5-1 to TRBJ2-7; 5 matching bases give a weak D call of TRBD2. The nucleotide sequence reads TGCGCCAGCAGCTTGAATGTGGGAGAAACCTACGAGCAGTACTTC. Its translation is CASSLNVGETYEQYF. Reference TRBV5-1 and TRBJ2-7 genes cover what lies past the CDR3, so the full variable domain is KAGVTQTPRYLIKTRGQQVTLSCSPISGHRSVSWYQQTPGQGLQFLFEYFSETQRNKGNFPGRFSGRQFSNSRSEMNVSTLELGDSALYLCASSLNVGETYEQYFGPGTRLTVT.